This TCR beta chain comes out of a study of vaccination and CD4 T cells after COVID-19. About the study: Post-COVID draws followed diagnosis by a median around 100 days (range 35 to 161).

Treatment specified: approximately 11-day PBMC culture with coronavirus spike peptide pools or control peptides (ViraFEST assay). CDR3 size: 12 residues. V was pared by 3 bases and J by 7 bases, with 3 bases of the junction left unmatched. Germline lookup yields CDR1 SGHNT and CDR2 YYREEE (reference sequence). As to this clonotype: Its antigen remains unknown.

With the Oncomine TCR Beta short-read assay, DNA from cultured CD4+ T cells was sequenced. TCRdb re-derived calls from the PCR reads in MiXCR, one entry per CDR3 protein. The table records fewer than 20,000 distinct CDR3 sequences, about 77% of them present only once. Sample: CD4+ T cells from blood, cultured in vitro, taken after SARS-CoV-2 vaccination. This TCR came from a human donor who received a COVID-19 vaccine. The rearrangement uses TRBV5-4 and TRBJ2-5, with 7 positions matching TRBD1. DNA for the CDR3: TGTGCCAGCAGCTACAGGGGATCGACCCAGTACTTC. The encoded protein is CASSYRGSTQYF.